This entry describes one T cell receptor (beta chain). Its matching antigen is unknown. Time point reported: persistent/refractory GD, antithyroid drugs over 5 years with positive TRAb. PBMCs were the source of the RNA used for TCR sequencing. Trimming pared 3 bases from V and 5 bases from J, leaving 7 bases between. CDR1 and CDR2 from the germline V gene are SGHTA and FQGNSA. The CDR3 loop spans 12 amino acids. The entry originates in a study of regulatory T cells in long-lasting Graves disease. Study-wide results and caveats: A reduction in accuracy may have resulted from the small sample size.

Building the TCR beta libraries relied on iRepertoire HTBI primers, and CDR3 regions underwent Arm-PCR. A single record per CDR3 protein comes from TCRdb applying MiXCR to the multiplex PCR reads. The sample yields roughly 450,000 distinct CDR3 sequences, about a quarter seen once. This clonotype was sampled from a female donor with Graves disease. The specimen was peripheral blood mononuclear cells (PBMCs), collected when the disease was refractory, from a patient treated with antithyroid drugs. V and J are TRBV7-2 and TRBJ2-5; the D is unclear. CDR3 in amino acids: CASSFRSETQYF. The CDR3, as DNA: TGTGCCAGCAGCTTCCGGTCGGAGACCCAGTACTTC.